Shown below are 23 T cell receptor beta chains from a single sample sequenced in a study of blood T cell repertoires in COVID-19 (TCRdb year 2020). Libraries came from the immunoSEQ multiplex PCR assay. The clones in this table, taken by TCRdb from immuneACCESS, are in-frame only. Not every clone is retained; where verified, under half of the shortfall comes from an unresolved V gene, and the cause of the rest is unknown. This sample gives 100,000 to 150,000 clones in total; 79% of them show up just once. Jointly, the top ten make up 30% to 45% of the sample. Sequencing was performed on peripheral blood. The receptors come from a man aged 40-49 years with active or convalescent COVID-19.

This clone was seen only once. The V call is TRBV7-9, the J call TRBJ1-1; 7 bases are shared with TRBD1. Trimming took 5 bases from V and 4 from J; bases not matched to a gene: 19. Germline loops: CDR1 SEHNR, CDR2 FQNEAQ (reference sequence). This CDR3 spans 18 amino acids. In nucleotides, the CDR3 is TGTGCCAGCAGCACCTCCCTCATTTCAGGGGGAAGAGGCACTGAAGCTTTCTTT. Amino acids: CASSTSLISGGRGTEAFF.

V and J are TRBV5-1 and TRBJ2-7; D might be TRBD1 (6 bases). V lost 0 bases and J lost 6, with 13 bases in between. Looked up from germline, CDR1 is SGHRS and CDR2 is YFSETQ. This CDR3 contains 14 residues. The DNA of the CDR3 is TGCGCCAGCAGCTTGGCGACAGGATGGGGCGAGCAGTACTTC. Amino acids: CASSLATGWGEQYF.

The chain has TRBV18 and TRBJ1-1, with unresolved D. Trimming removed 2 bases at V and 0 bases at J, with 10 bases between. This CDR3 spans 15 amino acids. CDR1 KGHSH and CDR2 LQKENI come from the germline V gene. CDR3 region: CASSPRETLNTEAFF. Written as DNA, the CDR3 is TGTGCCAGCTCACCAAGGGAGACTTTGAACACTGAAGCTTTCTTT.

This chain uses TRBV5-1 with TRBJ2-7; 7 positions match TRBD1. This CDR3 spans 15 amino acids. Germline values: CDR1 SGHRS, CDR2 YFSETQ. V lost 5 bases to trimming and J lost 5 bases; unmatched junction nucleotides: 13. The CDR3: CASRTGTAGSDEQYF. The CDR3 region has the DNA TGCGCCAGCAGGACCGGGACAGCCGGTAGTGACGAGCAGTACTTC. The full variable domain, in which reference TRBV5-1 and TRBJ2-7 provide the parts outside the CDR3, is KAGVTQTPRYLIKTRGQQVTLSCSPISGHRSVSWYQQTPGQGLQFLFEYFSETQRNKGNFPGRFSGRQFSNSRSEMNVSTLELGDSALYLCASRTGTAGSDEQYFGPGTRLTVT.

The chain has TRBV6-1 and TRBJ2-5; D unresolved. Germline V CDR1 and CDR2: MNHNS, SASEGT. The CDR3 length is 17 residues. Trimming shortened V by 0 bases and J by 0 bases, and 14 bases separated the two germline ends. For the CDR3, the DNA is TGTGCCAGCAGTGAAGCAGGCCTTTCTAGGTACCAAGAGACCCAGTACTTC. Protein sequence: CASSEAGLSRYQETQYF.

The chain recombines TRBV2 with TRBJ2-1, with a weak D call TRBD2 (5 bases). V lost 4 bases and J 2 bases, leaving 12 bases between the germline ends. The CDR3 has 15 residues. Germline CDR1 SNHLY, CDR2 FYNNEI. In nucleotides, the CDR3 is TGTGCCAGCAGTGTCGCACTAGTCGCCTACAATGAGCAGTTCTTC. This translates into CASSVALVAYNEQFF.

The CDR3 loop reads CAWDGGVGVSYTF. The CDR3 nucleotides read TGTGCCTGGGATGGAGGGGTCGGGGTTAGCTACACCTTC. The J gene is TRBJ1-2, the V gene TRBV30; TRBD1 is a possible D gene (5 bases). With 5 bases removed from V and 9 bases from J, the gap between germline ends came to 19 bases. CDR1 GTSNPN and CDR2 SVGIG come from the germline V gene (reference sequence). CDR3 length: 13 amino acids. Variable domain in full (rest from reference TRBV30 and TRBJ1-2): SQTIHQWPATLVQPVGSPLSLECTVEGTSNPNLYWYRQAAGRGLQLLFYSVGIGQISSEVPQNLSASRPQDRQFILSSKKLLLSDSGFYLCAWDGGVGVSYTFGSGTRLTVV.

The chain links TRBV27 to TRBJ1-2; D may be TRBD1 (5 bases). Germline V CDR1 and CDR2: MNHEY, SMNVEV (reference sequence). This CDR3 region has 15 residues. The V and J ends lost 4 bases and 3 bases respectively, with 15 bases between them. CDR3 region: CASSSRDFKDYGYTF. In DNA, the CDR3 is TGTGCCAGCAGTTCCCGGGACTTCAAGGACTATGGCTACACCTTC.

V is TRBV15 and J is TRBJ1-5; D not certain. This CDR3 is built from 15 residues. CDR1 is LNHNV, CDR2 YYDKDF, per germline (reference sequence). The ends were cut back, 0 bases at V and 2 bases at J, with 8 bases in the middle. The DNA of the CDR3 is TGTGCCACCAGCAGAGATGTCGGTGGCAATCAGCCCCAGCATTTT. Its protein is CATSRDVGGNQPQHF.

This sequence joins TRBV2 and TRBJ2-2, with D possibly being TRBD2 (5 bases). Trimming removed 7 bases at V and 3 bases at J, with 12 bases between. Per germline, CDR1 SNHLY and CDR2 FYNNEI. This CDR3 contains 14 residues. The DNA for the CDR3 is TGTGCCAGCAAACGGGGTCTCGACACCGGGGAGCTGTTTTTT. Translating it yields CASKRGLDTGELFF.

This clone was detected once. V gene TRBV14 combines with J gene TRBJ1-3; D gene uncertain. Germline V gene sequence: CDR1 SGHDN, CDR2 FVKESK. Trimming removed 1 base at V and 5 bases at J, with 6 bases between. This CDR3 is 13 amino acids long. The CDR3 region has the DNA TGTGCCAGCAGCCAAGGAGGGCGAAACACCATATATTTT. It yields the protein CASSQGGRNTIYF.

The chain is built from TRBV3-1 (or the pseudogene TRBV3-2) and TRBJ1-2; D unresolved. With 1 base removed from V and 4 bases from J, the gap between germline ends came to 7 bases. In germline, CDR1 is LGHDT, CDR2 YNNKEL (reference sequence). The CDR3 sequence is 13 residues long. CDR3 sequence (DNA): TGTGCCAGCAGCCAAGGGGCTGGCTATGGCTACACCTTC. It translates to CASSQGAGYGYTF.

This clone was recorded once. The CDR3 DNA reads as TGTGCCAGCAGCCAGCATCTGGGAGCGGGCGGAAACACCATATATTTT. It translates to CASSQHLGAGGNTIYF. The chain recombines TRBV11-1 with TRBJ1-3, with unresolved D. V was shortened by 5 bases and J by 4 bases, with 18 bases between the two germline ends. The CDR3 is made up of 16 amino acids. The germline CDR1 and CDR2 sequences are SGHAT and FQDESV (reference sequence). The whole variable domain, filled in from reference TRBV11-1 and TRBJ1-3, reads EAEVAQSPRYKITEKSQAVAFWCDPISGHATLYWYRQILGQGPELLVQFQDESVVDDSQLPKDRFSAERLKGVDSTLKIQPAELGDSAMYLCASSQHLGAGGNTIYFGEGSWLTVV.

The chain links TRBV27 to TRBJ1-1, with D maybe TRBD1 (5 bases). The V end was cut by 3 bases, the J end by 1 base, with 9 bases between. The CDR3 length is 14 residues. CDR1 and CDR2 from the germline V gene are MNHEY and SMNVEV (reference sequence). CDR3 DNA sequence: TGTGCCAGCAGTTTTACGGGGGGGAACACTGAAGCTTTCTTT. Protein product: CASSFTGGNTEAFF.

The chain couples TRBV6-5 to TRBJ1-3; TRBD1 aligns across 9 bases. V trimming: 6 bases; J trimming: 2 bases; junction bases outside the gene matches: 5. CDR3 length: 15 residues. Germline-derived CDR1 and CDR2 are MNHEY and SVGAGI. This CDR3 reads CASRRDRAPGNTIYF. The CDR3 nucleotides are TGTGCCAGCAGGCGGGACAGGGCCCCTGGAAACACCATATATTTT.

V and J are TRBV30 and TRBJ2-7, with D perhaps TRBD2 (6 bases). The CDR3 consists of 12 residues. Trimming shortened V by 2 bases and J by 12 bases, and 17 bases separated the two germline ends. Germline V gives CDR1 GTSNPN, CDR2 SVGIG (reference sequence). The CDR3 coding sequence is TGTGCCTGGAGTCGGGACTTTGGGCGGCCGTACTTC. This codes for CAWSRDFGRPYF.

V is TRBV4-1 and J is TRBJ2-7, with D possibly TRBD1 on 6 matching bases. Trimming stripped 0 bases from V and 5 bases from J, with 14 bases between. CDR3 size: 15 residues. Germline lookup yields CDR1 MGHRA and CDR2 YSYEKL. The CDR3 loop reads CASSQETGKSHEQYF. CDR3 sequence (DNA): TGCGCCAGCAGCCAAGAAACAGGGAAGTCCCACGAGCAGTACTTC.

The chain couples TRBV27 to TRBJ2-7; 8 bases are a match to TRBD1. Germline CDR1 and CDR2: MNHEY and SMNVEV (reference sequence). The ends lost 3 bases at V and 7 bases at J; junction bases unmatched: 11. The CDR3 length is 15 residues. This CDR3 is CASSLPGQGRTEQYF. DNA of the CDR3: TGTGCCAGCAGTTTGCCCGGACAGGGTCGTACGGAGCAGTACTTC.

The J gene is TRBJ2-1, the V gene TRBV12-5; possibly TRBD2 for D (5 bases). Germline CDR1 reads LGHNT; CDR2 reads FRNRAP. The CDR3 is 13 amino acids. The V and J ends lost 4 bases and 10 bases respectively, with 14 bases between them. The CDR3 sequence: CASGWDEEVEQFF. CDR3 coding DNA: TGTGCTAGTGGTTGGGATGAGGAGGTAGAGCAGTTCTTC.

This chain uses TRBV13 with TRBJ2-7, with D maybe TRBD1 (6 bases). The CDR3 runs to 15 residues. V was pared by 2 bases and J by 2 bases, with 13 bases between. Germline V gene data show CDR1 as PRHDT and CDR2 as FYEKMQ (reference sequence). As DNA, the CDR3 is TGTGCCAGCAGCTTATACTGGGCAGGGGCCTACGAGCAGTACTTC. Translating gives CASSLYWAGAYEQYF.

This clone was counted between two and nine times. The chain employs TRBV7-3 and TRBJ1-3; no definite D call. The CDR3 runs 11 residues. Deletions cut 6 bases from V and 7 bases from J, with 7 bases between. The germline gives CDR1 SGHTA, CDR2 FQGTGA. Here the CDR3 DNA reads TGTGCCAGCAGTTCCAGGAACACCATATATTTT. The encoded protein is CASSSRNTIYF.

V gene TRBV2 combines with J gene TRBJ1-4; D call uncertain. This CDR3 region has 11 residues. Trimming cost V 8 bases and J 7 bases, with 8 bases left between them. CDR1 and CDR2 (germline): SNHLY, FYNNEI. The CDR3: CASAEVEKLFF. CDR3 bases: TGTGCCAGCGCGGAGGTTGAAAAACTGTTTTTT.

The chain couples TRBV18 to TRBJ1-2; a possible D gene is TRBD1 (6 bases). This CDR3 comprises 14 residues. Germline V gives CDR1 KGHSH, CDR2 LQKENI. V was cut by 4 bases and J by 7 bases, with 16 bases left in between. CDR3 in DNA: TGTGCCAGCTCACTGTCCTCAGGGGACGGTGGCTACACCTTC. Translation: CASSLSSGDGGYTF.